Below, 30 T cell receptor beta chains from the same sample are listed, as sequenced in a study of breast tumors, draining lymph nodes, adjacent tissues. The lymph nodes were axillary draining lymph nodes from breast cancer patients. MiXCR, applied by TCRdb to the multiplex PCR reads, yields one record per CDR3 protein. The table lists some 130,000 distinct CDR3 sequences, approximately 22% of them singletons. The sequenced sample was axillary lymph node tissue. Source of these receptors: a female donor with breast cancer. Some clones in this sample may be carry-over from other donors' samples.

This clonotype appeared many times. V usage is TRBV7-9 and J usage is TRBJ2-1; D tentatively fits TRBD1 or TRBD2 (6 bases each). There are 15 residues in the CDR3. V was trimmed by 1 base and J by 4 bases, leaving 11 bases between them. Germline CDR1 is SEHNR and CDR2 is FQNEAQ (reference sequence). The CDR3: CASSLGQGTYNEQFF. The CDR3 bases are TGTGCCAGCAGCTTAGGGCAGGGGACTTACAATGAGCAGTTCTTC.

The rearrangement uses TRBV27 and TRBJ2-5, with TRBD2 as a possible D gene (5 bases). Trimming left V 5 bases short and J 1 base short, with 20 bases between. This CDR3 has 17 amino acids. Germline CDR1 and CDR2: MNHEY and SMNVEV (reference sequence). CDR3 protein: CASSRTKGGWSQETQYF. The DNA for the CDR3 is TGTGCCAGCAGTAGAACCAAAGGAGGTTGGTCCCAAGAGACCCAGTACTTC.

With regard to this clonotype: This could be a read error, since a much larger clone is one nucleotide away. The V call is TRBV9, the J call TRBJ2-1, with D perhaps given as TRBD1 or TRBD2 (6 bases each). The CDR3 consists of 11 residues. Trimming left V 4 bases short and J 11 bases short, with 10 bases between. Germline CDR1 and CDR2: SGDLS and YYNGEE. In DNA, the CDR3 is TGTGCCAGCAGCATAGGGGGGAAGCAGTTCTTC. This sequence encodes CASSIGGKQFF.

The chain couples TRBV7-2 to TRBJ1-3; TRBD1 is a possible D gene (6 bases). Germline assignment: CDR1 SGHTA and CDR2 FQGNSA. Deletions cut 2 bases from V and 2 bases from J, with 10 bases between. The length of the CDR3 is 15 residues. CDR3 coding DNA: TGTGCCAGCAGCTTAAGGGGGTCAGCTGGAAACACCATATATTTT. It encodes CASSLRGSAGNTIYF.

This clonotype occurred many times. CDR3 sequence: CASSRDITYEQYF. The CDR3 bases are TGTGCCAGCAGCCGGGACATCACCTACGAGCAGTACTTC. The genes are TRBV7-9 and TRBJ2-7, with TRBD1 as a possible D gene (6 bases). CDR1 and CDR2 (germline): SEHNR, FQNEAQ (reference sequence). Trimming left V 5 bases short and J 2 bases short, with 10 bases between. The CDR3 loop spans 13 amino acids.

This clonotype was seen at least ten times. V usage is TRBV12-3 or TRBV12-4 and J usage is TRBJ1-6; weak D call: TRBD1 (6 bases). CDR3 size: 14 residues. V was trimmed by 7 bases and J by 10 bases, leaving 17 bases between them. CDR3 region: CASTLYRVGSPLHF. The CDR3 bases are TGTGCCAGCACCCTCTACAGGGTCGGGTCACCCCTCCACTTT.

Many counts were recorded for this clonotype. The genes are TRBV6-1 and TRBJ2-1; D gene uncertain. Germline V gene data show CDR1 as MNHNS and CDR2 as SASEGT. The germline V and J ends were trimmed by 10 bases and 4 bases, with 14 bases remaining between them. CDR3 length: 13 residues. DNA of the CDR3: TGTGCCACTAAACTAACAGTTTACAATGAGCAGTTCTTC. Amino acids: CATKLTVYNEQFF.

The chain joins TRBV29-1 to TRBJ1-1; D ambiguous. The V gene lost 8 bases and the J gene lost 1 base, with 11 bases spanning the gap. Per the germline V gene, CDR1 is SQVTM and CDR2 is ANQGSEA. The CDR3 covers 12 residues. CDR3: CSTAGPNTEAFF. DNA for the CDR3: TGCAGCACCGCTGGACCGAACACTGAAGCTTTCTTT. Drawing the rest from reference TRBV29-1 and TRBJ1-1, the complete variable domain is SAVISQKPSRDICQRGTSLTIQCQVDSQVTMMFWYRQQPGQSLTLIATANQGSEATYESGFVIDKFPISRPNLTFSTLTVSNMSPEDSSIYLCSTAGPNTEAFFGQGTRLTVV.

This clonotype was counted only a few times. This chain connects TRBV6-2 or TRBV6-3 to TRBJ2-3; 7 nucleotides line up with TRBD2. J gave up 2 bases and V 5 bases, and 19 bases lay outside the gene matches. There are 19 residues in the CDR3. Germline V gene lookup returns CDR1 MNHEY and CDR2 SVGEGT. CDR3 DNA: TGTGCCAGCAGTCCTTCCGGGACTAACGCCCAACATTCCACAGATACGCAGTATTTT. Translation gives CASSPSGTNAQHSTDTQYF.

Note on this clonotype: A much larger clone differs by one base, so this may be a read error. CDR3 nucleotides: TGTGCCAGCAGTTTCAGGGGACAGAGATTCGGGCAGTTCTTC. Translation: CASSFRGQRFGQFF. This rearrangement joins TRBV6-6 to TRBJ2-1, with 7 bases lining up with TRBD1. From germline, CDR1 is MNHNY and CDR2 SVGAGI (reference sequence). The CDR3 consists of 14 residues. V lost 4 bases, J lost 12 bases, and 12 bases stayed unmatched.

At least ten counts were recorded for this clonotype. This sequence joins TRBV7-6 and TRBJ2-3, with 13 bases aligning to TRBD2. V shed 5 bases and J 4 bases; nucleotides not matched to a gene: 6. CDR3 length: 16 amino acids. Germline V gives CDR1 SGHVS, CDR2 FNYEAQ. The CDR3 loop is CASSPRLAGGPDTQYF. The CDR3 coding sequence is TGTGCCAGCAGCCCTCGACTAGCGGGAGGACCAGATACGCAGTATTTT.

The V gene is TRBV19, the J gene TRBJ2-5; either TRBD1 or TRBD2 may supply D (5 bases each). The CDR3 has 13 residues. Trimming shortened V by 6 bases and J by 3 bases, and 11 bases separated the two germline ends. Germline CDR1 LNHDA, CDR2 SQIVND (reference sequence). The CDR3 bases are TGTGCCAGTAGGGGACCAGCGGAAGAGACCCAGTACTTC. Amino acid sequence: CASRGPAEETQYF.

This clonotype appeared many times. The chain combines TRBV3-1 with TRBJ1-6; weak D call: TRBD1 (6 bases). Trimming removed 2 bases at V and 10 bases at J, with 15 bases between. Germline V gives CDR1 LGHDT, CDR2 YNNKEL (reference sequence). The CDR3 has 15 amino acids. The CDR3, as DNA: TGTGCCAGCAGCCAATATCTGGGGGCAAGGTCACCCCTCCACTTT. It codes for CASSQYLGARSPLHF. Full variable domain (rest looked up from reference TRBV3-1 and TRBJ1-6): DTAVSQTPKYLVTQMGNDKSIKCEQNLGHDTMYWYKQDSKKFLKIMFSYNNKELIINETVPNRFSPKSPDKAHLNLHINSLELGDSAVYFCASSQYLGARSPLHFGNGTRLTVT.

The genes are TRBV5-4 and TRBJ1-4; D is possibly TRBD1 (6 bases). V was cut by 1 base and J by 6 bases, with 13 bases left in between. The CDR3 contains 15 residues. Germline CDR1 is SGHNT and CDR2 is YYREEE (reference sequence). The DNA for the CDR3 is TGTGCCAGCAGCTTGCGGCGGGGGGCGCATGAAAAACTGTTTTTT. This sequence encodes CASSLRRGAHEKLFF.

This clonotype was seen at least ten times. The chain joins TRBV20-1 to TRBJ2-7; 7 bases are a match to TRBD2. The length of the CDR3 is 13 residues. V was pared by 3 bases and J by 2 bases, with 4 bases of the junction left unmatched. CDR1 and CDR2 (germline): DFQATT, SNEGSKA (reference sequence). The CDR3 DNA reads TGCAGTGCTAGCTGGGGGAGGGCCTACGAGCAGTACTTC. Translated: CSASWGRAYEQYF.

With regard to this clonotype: A much larger clone lies a single base off, so this may be a read error. The gene calls are TRBV7-9 and TRBJ2-7; no reliable D call. Germline CDR1 is SEHNR and CDR2 is FQNEAQ (reference sequence). This CDR3 region has 12 residues. CDR3 sequence reads: CASSLDFYKQYF. CDR3 in DNA: TGTGCCAGCAGCTTAGACTTCTACAAGCAGTACTTC.

The table lists this clonotype with many counts. The J gene is TRBJ2-1, the V gene TRBV20-1; D gene unclear. Trimming cost V 3 bases and J 7 bases, with 10 bases left between them. Germline CDR1 reads DFQATT; CDR2 reads SNEGSKA (reference sequence). The CDR3 has 12 residues. CDR3 in DNA: TGCAGTGCTAGTAGACCACAGAATGAGCAGTTCTTC. This translates into CSASRPQNEQFF.

This clonotype was seen many times. V is TRBV2 and J is TRBJ2-1; D is ambiguous. CDR1 is SNHLY, CDR2 FYNNEI, per germline. V lost 6 bases, J lost 0 bases, and 15 bases lay in between. CDR3 length equals 16 residues. In DNA, the CDR3 is TGTGCCAGCAGGGCGGAAGCGTCAAGCTCCTACAATGAGCAGTTCTTC. As protein: CASRAEASSSYNEQFF. The full variable domain, completed using reference TRBV2 and TRBJ2-1, is EPEVTQTPSHQVTQMGQEVILRCVPISNHLYFYWYRQILGQKVEFLVSFYNNEISEKSEIFDDQFSVERPDGSNFTLKIRSTKLEDSAMYFCASRAEASSSYNEQFFGPGTRLTVL.

This clonotype was counted at least ten times. The genes are TRBV24-1 and TRBJ2-3; 9 bases align to TRBD2. This CDR3 spans 17 amino acids. Trimming took 3 bases from V and 4 from J; bases not matched to a gene: 10. The germline CDR1 and CDR2 sequences are KGHDR and SFDVKD. The CDR3 sequence is CATSDVPHAGGSDTQYF. CDR3 in DNA: TGTGCCACCAGTGATGTCCCCCACGCGGGAGGGTCAGATACGCAGTATTTT.

Only a few counts were recorded for this clonotype. The genes are TRBV11-1 and TRBJ1-2; D may be TRBD1 (5 bases). The length of the CDR3 is 14 residues. Trimming pared 4 bases from V and 7 bases from J, leaving 16 bases between. Germline loops: CDR1 SGHAT, CDR2 FQDESV (reference sequence). The CDR3 spells CASSSYSGPGGYTF. CDR3 nucleotides: TGTGCCAGCAGCTCATATTCGGGACCGGGTGGCTACACCTTC.

Comment on this clonotype: A much larger clone differs from this one at a single base, so this may be a read error. This chain connects TRBV5-6 to TRBJ1-5, with D possibly matching TRBD1 (5 bases). Between the trimmed V and J ends, which lost 3 bases and 0 bases, there was a span of 13 bases. The CDR3 spans 16 residues. Germline loops: CDR1 SGHDT, CDR2 YYEEEE. Here the CDR3 reads CASSSRGSPSNQPQHF. In DNA form, the CDR3 reads TGTGCCAGCAGCTCGAGGGGCAGTCCTAGCAATCAGCCCCAGCATTTT.

This clonotype was recorded at least ten times. This rearrangement joins TRBV6-1 to TRBJ2-7; 9 bases match TRBD1. Unmatched junction bases numbered 10, after V lost 3 bases and J lost 7 bases. In germline, CDR1 is MNHNS, CDR2 SASEGT. The CDR3 runs to 15 residues. CDR3: CASSEWDRDLREQYF. CDR3 coding DNA: TGTGCCAGCAGTGAGTGGGACAGGGACCTCCGGGAGCAGTACTTC.

This clonotype was recorded once. A single base separates this from a much larger clone, so it may be a read error. The chain couples TRBV19 to TRBJ1-4; maybe TRBD1 (5 bases). Germline V gene data show CDR1 as LNHDA and CDR2 as SQIVND (reference sequence). CDR3 length equals 18 residues. Written as DNA, the CDR3 is TGTGCCAGTAGTATCCCCCAGGGCAGCGGCGCTTATAATGAAAAACTGCTTTTT. Translation: CASSIPQGSGAYNEKLLF.

As for this clonotype: A much larger clone differs from this one at a single base, so this may be a read error. The genes are TRBV20-1 and TRBJ2-7, with TRBD2 as a possible D gene (6 bases). CDR3 length: 12 amino acids. Per the germline V gene, CDR1 is DFQATT and CDR2 is SNEGSKA (reference sequence). The DNA of the CDR3 is TGCAGTGCTAGAGGGAGGGGCTTCGAGCAGTGCTTC. Its translation: CSARGRGFEQCF.

Worth noting for this clonotype: This sequence may be a read error, since a much larger clone differs from it by one base. The chain employs TRBV19 and TRBJ1-3, with D hard to call. The CDR3 covers 15 residues. CDR1 and CDR2 (germline): LNHDA, SQIVND (reference sequence). This CDR3 reads CASSIEASSGNTRYF. Written as DNA, the CDR3 is TGTGCCAGTAGTATAGAGGCGAGCTCTGGAAACACCAGATATTTT.

At least ten counts were recorded for this clonotype. The chain couples TRBV6-5 to TRBJ1-2; D is perhaps TRBD1 (5 bases). Trimming removed 8 bases from V and 6 bases from J, with 22 bases in between. Germline V CDR1 and CDR2: MNHEY, SVGAGI. CDR3 length equals 15 residues. Written as DNA, the CDR3 is TGTGCCAGCGGGCCGGGACGAATATTAGGACATGGCTACACCTTC. Its protein product is CASGPGRILGHGYTF.

This clonotype occurred a few times. The genes are TRBV28 and TRBJ2-3; 8 bases map to TRBD2. CDR1 is MDHEN and CDR2 is SYDVKM in the germline V gene. CDR3 length: 15 amino acids. V gave up 7 bases and J gave up 1 base; unmatched junction bases: 7. CDR3 loop: CASKRGRIGTDTQYF. CDR3 DNA sequence: TGTGCCAGCAAGCGGGGGAGGATAGGCACAGATACGCAGTATTTT.

This rearrangement joins TRBV6-6 to TRBJ2-4, with a possible D match to TRBD1 (5 bases). The CDR3 sequence is 14 residues long. Germline V gene lookup returns CDR1 MNHNY and CDR2 SVGAGI (reference sequence). Trimming stripped 8 bases from V and 4 bases from J, with 15 bases between. This chain's CDR3 is CASGLTVMKNIQYF. The DNA of the CDR3 is TGTGCCAGCGGCTTGACAGTGATGAAAAACATTCAGTACTTC.

The chain links TRBV18 to TRBJ1-4, with D uncertain. Trimming removed 3 bases from V and 4 bases from J, with 9 bases in between. Germline V CDR1 and CDR2: KGHSH, LQKENI. The CDR3 spans 14 residues. Here the CDR3 DNA reads TGTGCCAGCTCACCCGCTTTCAGTAATGAAAAACTGTTTTTT. It translates to CASSPAFSNEKLFF.

Notes on this clonotype: This may arise from a read error, as a much more abundant clone is one base away. The chain combines TRBV19 with TRBJ1-4; no clear D gene. The CDR3 is 14 residues long. Trimming shortened V by 3 bases and J by 5 bases, and 10 bases separated the two germline ends. The germline gives CDR1 LNHDA, CDR2 SQIVND (reference sequence). Here the CDR3 reads CASSMLYRNEKLFF. In nucleotides, the CDR3 is TGTGCCAGTAGTATGTTGTACCGGAATGAAAAACTGTTTTTT. The full variable domain, in which reference TRBV19 and TRBJ1-4 provide the parts outside the CDR3, is DGGITQSPKYLFRKEGQNVTLSCEQNLNHDAMYWYRQDPGQGLRLIYYSQIVNDFQKGDIAEGYSVSREKKESFPLTVTSAQKNPTAFYLCASSMLYRNEKLFFGSGTQLSVL.